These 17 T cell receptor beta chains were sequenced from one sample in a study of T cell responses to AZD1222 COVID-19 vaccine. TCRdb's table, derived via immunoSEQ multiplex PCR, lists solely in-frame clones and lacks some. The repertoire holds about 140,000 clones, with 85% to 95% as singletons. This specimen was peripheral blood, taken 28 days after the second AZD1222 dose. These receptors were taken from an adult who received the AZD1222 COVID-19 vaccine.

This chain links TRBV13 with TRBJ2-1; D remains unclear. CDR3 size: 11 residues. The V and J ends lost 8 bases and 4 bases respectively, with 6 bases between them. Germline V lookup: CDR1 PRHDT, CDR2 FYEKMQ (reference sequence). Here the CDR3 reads CASRDYNEQFF. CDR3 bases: TGTGCCAGCCGCGATTACAATGAGCAGTTCTTC.

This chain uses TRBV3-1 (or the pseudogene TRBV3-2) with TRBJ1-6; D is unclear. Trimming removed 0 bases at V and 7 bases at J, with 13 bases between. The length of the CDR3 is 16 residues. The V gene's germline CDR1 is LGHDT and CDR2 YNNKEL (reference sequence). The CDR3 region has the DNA TGTGCCAGCAGCCAAGAAAAGTTGAAAGGGAATTCACCCCTCCACTTT. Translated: CASSQEKLKGNSPLHF.

The CDR3 loop is CASSTGTREANEQFF. CDR3 nucleotides: TGTGCCAGCAGCACCGGGACTAGGGAAGCTAATGAGCAGTTCTTC. The V call is TRBV28, the J call TRBJ2-1, with 8 nucleotides matching TRBD2. The germline V gene has CDR1 MDHEN and CDR2 SYDVKM. The CDR3 totals 15 residues. J was trimmed by 7 bases and V by 6 bases; bases with no gene match: 11.

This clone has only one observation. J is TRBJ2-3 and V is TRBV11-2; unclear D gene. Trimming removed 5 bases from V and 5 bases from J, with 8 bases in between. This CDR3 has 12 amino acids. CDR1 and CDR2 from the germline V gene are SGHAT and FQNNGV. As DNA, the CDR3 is TGTGCCAGCAGCCAAAGACTAGATACGCAGTATTTT. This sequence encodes CASSQRLDTQYF.

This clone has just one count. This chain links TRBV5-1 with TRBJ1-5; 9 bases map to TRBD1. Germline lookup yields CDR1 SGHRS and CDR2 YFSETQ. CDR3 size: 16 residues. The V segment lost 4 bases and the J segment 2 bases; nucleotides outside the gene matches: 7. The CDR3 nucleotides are TGCGCCAGCAGCCCCGGGACAGGGCAGGGCAATCAGCCCCAGCATTTT. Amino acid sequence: CASSPGTGQGNQPQHF.

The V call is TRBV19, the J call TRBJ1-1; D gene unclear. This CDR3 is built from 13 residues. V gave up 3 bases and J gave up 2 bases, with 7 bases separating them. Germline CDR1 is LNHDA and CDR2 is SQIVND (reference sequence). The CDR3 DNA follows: TGTGCCAGTAGTATGAGCTCAAACACTGAAGCTTTCTTT. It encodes CASSMSSNTEAFF.

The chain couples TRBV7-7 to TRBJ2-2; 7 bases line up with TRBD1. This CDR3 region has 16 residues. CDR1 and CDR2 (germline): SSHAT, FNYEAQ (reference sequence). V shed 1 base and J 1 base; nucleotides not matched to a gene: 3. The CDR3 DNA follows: TGTGCCAGCAGCTTAGATCCAGGGGGGAACACCGGGGAGCTGTTTTTT. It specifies CASSLDPGGNTGELFF.

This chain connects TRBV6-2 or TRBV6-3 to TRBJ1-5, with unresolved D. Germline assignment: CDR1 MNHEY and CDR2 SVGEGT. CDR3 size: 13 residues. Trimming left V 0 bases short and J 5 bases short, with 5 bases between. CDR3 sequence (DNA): TGTGCCAGCAGTTACTCGTCAGATCAGCCCCAGCATTTT. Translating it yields CASSYSSDQPQHF.

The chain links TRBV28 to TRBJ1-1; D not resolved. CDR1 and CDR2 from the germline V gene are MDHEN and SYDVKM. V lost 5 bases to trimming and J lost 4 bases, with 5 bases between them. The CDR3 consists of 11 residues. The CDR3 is CASSQITEAFF. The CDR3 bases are TGTGCCAGCAGTCAAATCACTGAAGCTTTCTTT.

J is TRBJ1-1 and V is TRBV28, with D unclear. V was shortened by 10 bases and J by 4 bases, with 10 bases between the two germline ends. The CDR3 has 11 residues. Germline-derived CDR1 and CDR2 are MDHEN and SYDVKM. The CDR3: CATRSATEAFF. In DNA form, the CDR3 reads TGTGCCACACGGAGTGCCACTGAAGCTTTCTTT.

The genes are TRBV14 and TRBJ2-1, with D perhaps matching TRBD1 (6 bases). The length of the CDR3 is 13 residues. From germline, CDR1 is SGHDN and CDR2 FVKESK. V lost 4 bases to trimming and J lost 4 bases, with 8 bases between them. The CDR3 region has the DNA TGTGCCAGCAGCCCGGACAGATACAATGAGCAGTTCTTC. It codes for CASSPDRYNEQFF.

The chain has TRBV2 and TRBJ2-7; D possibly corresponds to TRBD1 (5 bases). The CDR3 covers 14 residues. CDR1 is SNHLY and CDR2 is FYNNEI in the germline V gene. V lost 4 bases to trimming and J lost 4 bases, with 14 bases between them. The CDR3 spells CASSVGQGYYEQYF. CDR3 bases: TGTGCCAGCAGTGTAGGGCAGGGCTATTACGAGCAGTACTTC. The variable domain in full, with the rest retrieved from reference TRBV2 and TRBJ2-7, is EPEVTQTPSHQVTQMGQEVILRCVPISNHLYFYWYRQILGQKVEFLVSFYNNEISEKSEIFDDQFSVERPDGSNFTLKIRSTKLEDSAMYFCASSVGQGYYEQYFGPGTRLTVT.

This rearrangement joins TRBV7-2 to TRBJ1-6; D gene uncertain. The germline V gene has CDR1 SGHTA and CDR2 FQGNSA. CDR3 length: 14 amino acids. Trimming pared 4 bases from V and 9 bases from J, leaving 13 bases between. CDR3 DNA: TGTGCCAGCAGCTATCTGACCCGTGGTTCACCCCTCCACTTT. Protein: CASSYLTRGSPLHF.

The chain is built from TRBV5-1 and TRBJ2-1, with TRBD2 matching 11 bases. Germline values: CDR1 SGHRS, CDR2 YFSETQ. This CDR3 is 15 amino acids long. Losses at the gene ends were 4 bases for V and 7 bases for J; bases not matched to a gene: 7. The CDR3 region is CASSRTSGYENEQFF. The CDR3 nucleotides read TGCGCCAGCAGCCGGACTAGCGGGTATGAAAATGAGCAGTTCTTC.

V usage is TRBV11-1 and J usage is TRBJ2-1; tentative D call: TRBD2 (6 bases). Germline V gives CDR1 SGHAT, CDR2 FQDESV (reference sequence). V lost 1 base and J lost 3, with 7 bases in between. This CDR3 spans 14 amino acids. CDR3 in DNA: TGTGCCAGCAGCTTAGATAGCGGCTACAATGAGCAGTTCTTC. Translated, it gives CASSLDSGYNEQFF.

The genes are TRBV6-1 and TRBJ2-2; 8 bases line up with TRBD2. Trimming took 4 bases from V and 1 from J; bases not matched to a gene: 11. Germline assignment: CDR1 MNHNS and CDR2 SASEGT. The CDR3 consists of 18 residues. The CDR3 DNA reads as TGTGCCAGCAGTGGAACTAGCGGTAGTGAACTGAACACCGGGGAGCTGTTTTTT. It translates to CASSGTSGSELNTGELFF.

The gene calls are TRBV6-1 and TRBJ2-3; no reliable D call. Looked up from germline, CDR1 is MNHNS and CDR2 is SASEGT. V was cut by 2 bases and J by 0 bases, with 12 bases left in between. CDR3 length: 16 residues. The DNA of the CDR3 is TGTGCCAGCAGTGAAAAAGGGCGGCTAAGCACAGATACGCAGTATTTT. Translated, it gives CASSEKGRLSTDTQYF.